The T cell receptor beta chain described here comes from a study of T cell repertoires in cytomegalovirus infection. Background on the study: From public TCR beta signatures came an indication of both CMV infection and matching HLA type. Study-level points and caveats: The ex vivo response showed dominance by HLA-C-restricted CMV-specific TCR beta clonotypes.

As regards this clonotype: Its antigen is unknown.

TCRdb ran MiXCR on the reads and lists one entry per CDR3 protein. The profile shows about 700,000 distinct CDR3 sequences, around a third of them singletons. The V and J ends lost 3 bases and 7 bases, in that order; junction bases with no gene match: 8. The CDR3 covers 15 residues. The genes are TRBV12-3 or TRBV12-4 and TRBJ1-5; TRBD1 agrees at 8 bases. This clonotype was sampled from a human donor in good health (CMV status not recorded). Some clones in this sample may be carry-over from other donors' samples. The source was cultured PBMCs, collected from culture after CMV antigen stimulation. This CDR3 reads CASSLGDRGEQPQHF. CDR3 nucleotide sequence: TGTGCCAGCAGTTTGGGAGACAGGGGAGAGCAGCCCCAGCATTTT.